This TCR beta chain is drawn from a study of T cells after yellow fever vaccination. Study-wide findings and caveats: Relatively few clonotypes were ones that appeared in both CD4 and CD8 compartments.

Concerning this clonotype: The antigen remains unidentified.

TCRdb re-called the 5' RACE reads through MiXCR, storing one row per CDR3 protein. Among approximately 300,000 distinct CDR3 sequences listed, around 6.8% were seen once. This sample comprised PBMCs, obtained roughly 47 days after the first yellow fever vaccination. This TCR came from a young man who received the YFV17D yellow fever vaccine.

CDR3 amino acids: CASFDAGGLYNEQFF. The DNA of the CDR3 is TGTGCCAGCTTCGACGCGGGGGGGCTATACAATGAGCAGTTCTTC. The chain links TRBV7-8 to TRBJ2-1; TRBD2 matches at 9 bases. Losses at the gene ends were 8 bases for V and 4 bases for J; bases not matched to a gene: 9. This CDR3 comprises 15 residues. Germline lookup yields CDR1 SGHVS and CDR2 FQNEAQ. Full variable domain (remainder filled in from reference TRBV7-8 and TRBJ2-1): GAGVSQSPRYKVAKRGQDVALRCDPISGHVSLFWYQQALGQGPEFLTYFQNEAQLDKSGLPSDRFFAERPEGSVSTLKIQRTQQEDSAVYLCASFDAGGLYNEQFFGPGTRLTVL.